This T cell receptor beta chain is drawn from a study of metastatic and nonmetastatic thyroid tumors. The overall study: It was across blood and tumor or nodule tissue from malignant and benign thyroid patients that repertoires were compared.

Thyroid surgery had not been preceded by any treatment in any patient. Ten or more counts support this clone. Per the original data handling: Building a distant-metastasis classifier for papillary thyroid cancer drew on CDR3 differences across clinicopathological groups. With MiXCR, TCRdb reprocessed the PCR reads. None of the V and J calls come from the authors' own analysis; TCRdb made them. The sample holds tens of thousands of clones, approximately 20% seen once. Germline CDR1 reads DFQATT; CDR2 reads SNEGSKA (reference sequence). The germline V and J ends were trimmed by 0 bases and 8 bases, with 7 bases remaining between them. This CDR3 has 11 residues.

The TCR sequence derives from a female donor with papillary thyroid cancer or a benign thyroid nodule (not recorded which). Some clones in this sample may be carry-over from other donors' samples. The chain is built from TRBV20-1 and TRBJ1-1; D is ambiguous. The sequencing input was blood. The CDR3 reads CSARDLTEAFF. CDR3 DNA sequence: TGCAGTGCTAGAGATCTGACAGAAGCTTTCTTT.